What follows is one T cell receptor beta chain and its context. The data are from a study of graft-versus-host responses after intestinal transplantation. The CDR3 contains 15 residues. Germline V gene sequence: CDR1 SGHKS, CDR2 YYEKEE (reference sequence). The ends were cut back, 1 base at V and 1 base at J, with 10 bases in the middle. Produced via immunoSEQ multiplex PCR; TCRdb's table is partial and in-frame only. This table holds 35,000 to 45,000 clones, roughly 90% found once. The V call is TRBV5-5, the J call TRBJ2-3; D is perhaps TRBD2 (5 bases). The sequence was collected from a human patient who received an intestinal transplant, so some T cells may come from the graft donor. The input for sequencing was PBMCs, taken 267 days after transplant. This CDR3 reads CASSLRGEGTDTQYF. CDR3 nucleotide sequence: TGTGCCAGCAGCTTGCGGGGAGAAGGCACAGATACGCAGTATTTT.